This entry lists 13 T cell receptor beta chains sequenced from one sample in a study of OX40 agonist ivuxolimab in advanced cancers. Library creation used the immunoSEQ multiplex PCR assay. The source is immuneACCESS, and TCRdb retained only in-frame sequences with V and J called. Part of the clones is not carried over; for the studies checked, unresolved V genes explain less than half of this, and the remainder is unexplained. This sample comprises tens of thousands of clones, around 87% of them detected only once. Around 1.5% of the sample belongs to the ten largest clones. The sample consisted of CD4+ or CD8+ T cells sorted from blood, taken in a trial of the OX40 agonist ivuxolimab. These receptors were collected from an adult with an advanced solid tumor such as melanoma, head and neck, liver or kidney cancer.

The chain is built from TRBV6-1 and TRBJ2-2, with 8 positions matching TRBD1. This CDR3 is built from 15 residues. Germline V gene sequence: CDR1 MNHNS, CDR2 SASEGT. J gave up 4 bases and V 3 bases, and 4 bases lay outside the gene matches. The CDR3 nucleotides read TGTGCCAGCAGTGAGGGACAGGCCGGCACCGGGGAGCTGTTTTTT. Translating gives CASSEGQAGTGELFF.

This clone was seen only once. This chain uses TRBV19 with TRBJ1-2; D call uncertain. CDR3 length equals 11 residues. Germline CDR1 LNHDA, CDR2 SQIVND (reference sequence). Between the trimmed V and J ends, which lost 3 bases and 6 bases, there was a span of 5 bases. CDR3 amino acids: CASSILNGYTF. CDR3 coding DNA: TGTGCCAGTAGTATCTTGAATGGCTACACCTTC.

This chain uses TRBV7-8 with TRBJ1-3; a weak D match, TRBD1 (6 bases). V lost 1 base to trimming and J lost 4 bases, with 17 bases between them. The germline V gene has CDR1 SGHVS and CDR2 FQNEAQ. The CDR3 spans 17 residues. Here the CDR3 DNA reads TGTGCCAGCAGCTTAGATATCGGGGGGCGCCCGGGAAACACCATATATTTT. This sequence encodes CASSLDIGGRPGNTIYF.

The chain uses TRBV5-1 and TRBJ2-2; the D gene is possibly TRBD2 (5 bases). Germline V lookup: CDR1 SGHRS, CDR2 YFSETQ. This CDR3 contains 14 residues. V dropped 4 bases and J dropped 4 bases, with 11 bases sitting between them. The CDR3 DNA is TGCGCCAGCAGCCTTGCCCGGGGCACCGGGGAGCTGTTTTTT. Its translation is CASSLARGTGELFF.

The chain joins TRBV7-3 to TRBJ2-3; TRBD2 aligns across 11 bases. This CDR3 has 18 amino acids. V shed 0 bases, J shed 2 bases, and the junction held 7 bases outside the gene matches. Germline V gene data show CDR1 as SGHTA and CDR2 as FQGTGA. CDR3 region: CASSLTSSSGGSTDTQYF. The CDR3 DNA follows: TGTGCCAGCAGCTTAACGTCTTCTAGCGGGGGGTCCACAGATACGCAGTATTTT.

V is TRBV11-2 and J is TRBJ2-5; the D call may be TRBD1 or TRBD2 (6 bases each). V lost 3 bases and J lost 5, with 19 bases in between. The CDR3 is 16 residues long. Looked up from germline, CDR1 is SGHAT and CDR2 is FQNNGV. CDR3 nucleotides: TGTGCCAGCAGCTTTTTTACCCCGAGGGGGAGGGAGACCCAGTACTTC. Translated: CASSFFTPRGRETQYF. Complete variable domain (other parts from reference TRBV11-2 and TRBJ2-5): EAGVAQSPRYKIIEKRQSVAFWCNPISGHATLYWYQQILGQGPKLLIQFQNNGVVDDSQLPKDRFSAERLKGVDSTLKIQPAKLEDSAVYLCASSFFTPRGRETQYFGPGTRLLVL.

In its sample, this clone was seen once. This rearrangement joins TRBV4-1 to TRBJ1-1; D gene unclear. Germline CDR1 and CDR2: MGHRA and YSYEKL. This CDR3 is built from 16 residues. Deletions cut 1 base from V and 1 base from J, with 13 bases between. The CDR3 coding sequence is TGCGCCAGCAGCCAAGCCCCTCTGAGAGGGAACACTGAAGCTTTCTTT. Its protein is CASSQAPLRGNTEAFF.

This clone came up many times. This chain's CDR3 is CASGGGWTDTQYF. The CDR3 coding sequence is TGTGCCAGCGGCGGGGGTTGGACAGATACGCAGTATTTT. The chain has TRBV6-6 and TRBJ2-3, with TRBD2 matching over 7 bases. There are 13 residues in the CDR3. Germline assignment: CDR1 MNHNY and CDR2 SVGAGI (reference sequence). J was trimmed by 3 bases and V by 8 bases; bases with no gene match: 5.

This chain joins TRBV30 and TRBJ2-3; weak D call: TRBD1 (5 bases). Trimming took 1 base from V and 11 from J, leaving 10 bases between them. The germline gives CDR1 GTSNPN, CDR2 SVGIG (reference sequence). The CDR3 has 11 residues. CDR3 region: CAWSGQGGQYF. The CDR3 nucleotides are TGTGCCTGGAGTGGGCAGGGCGGGCAGTATTTT. Full variable domain (rest looked up from reference TRBV30 and TRBJ2-3): SQTIHQWPATLVQPVGSPLSLECTVEGTSNPNLYWYRQAAGRGLQLLFYSVGIGQISSEVPQNLSASRPQDRQFILSSKKLLLSDSGFYLCAWSGQGGQYFGPGTRLTVL.

In the case of this clone: A read error may account for a junction end that differs from germline. The gene calls are TRBV7-2 and TRBJ2-3; D uncertain. CDR1 and CDR2 from the germline V gene are SGHTA and FQGNSA. The length of the CDR3 is 12 residues. The CDR3 here is CASGLYLDTQYF. The CDR3 bases are TGTGCCAGCGGCTTATACTTAGATACGCAGTATTTT.

V usage is TRBV14 and J usage is TRBJ1-2; 8 nucleotides align to TRBD1. The germline CDR1 and CDR2 sequences are SGHDN and FVKESK. This CDR3 has 14 residues. With 0 bases clipped from V and 8 bases from J, the junction kept 5 bases outside the gene matches. DNA of the CDR3: TGTGCCAGCAGCCAAGAATCAGGGGGCCGAGGCTACACCTTC. This translates into CASSQESGGRGYTF.

J is TRBJ2-1 and V is TRBV19, with 10 bases identical to TRBD2. V dropped 5 bases and J dropped 2; count of bases not matched to a gene: 3. Germline lookup yields CDR1 LNHDA and CDR2 SQIVND (reference sequence). The CDR3 is 15 amino acids. The CDR3 loop reads CASSSSGGAYNEQFF. Here the CDR3 DNA reads TGTGCCAGTAGTTCCAGCGGGGGGGCCTACAATGAGCAGTTCTTC.

J is TRBJ1-5 and V is TRBV2, with TRBD1 identical over 7 bases. Germline V CDR1 and CDR2: SNHLY, FYNNEI. The ends lost 3 bases at V and 4 bases at J; junction bases unmatched: 6. The length of the CDR3 is 15 residues. CDR3 loop: CASSEAQGGNQPQHF. The CDR3 region has the DNA TGTGCCAGCAGTGAGGCGCAGGGGGGGAATCAGCCCCAGCATTTT. Full variable domain (outside the CDR3, taken from reference TRBV2 and TRBJ1-5): EPEVTQTPSHQVTQMGQEVILRCVPISNHLYFYWYRQILGQKVEFLVSFYNNEISEKSEIFDDQFSVERPDGSNFTLKIRSTKLEDSAMYFCASSEAQGGNQPQHFGDGTRLSIL.